This T cell receptor (beta chain) stems from a study of CD8+CD57+ T cells in acquired aplastic anemia. Overall study context: An average of about 3.2 ug of DNA was obtained from sorted CD4+ and CD8+ cells. Study-level results: In common between the patients and the controls were some 29 CD8+ CDR3 sequences.

About this clonotype itself: Its antigen is undetermined.

Per germline, CDR1 SSHAT and CDR2 FNYEAQ (reference sequence). The CDR3 contains 15 residues. V shed 3 bases and J shed 0 bases, with 10 bases lying between them. Genomic DNA served as template for TCR beta VDJ and CDR3 profiling. TCRdb redid the calling of the reads with MiXCR, one entry per CDR3 protein. This table has around 64,000 distinct CDR3 sequences, around 50% appearing once. The receptor comes from a human donor in good health, serving as a control. The sequenced material came from sorted CD4+, CD8+, or CD8+CD57+ T cells (not recorded which) from PBMCs. The chain links TRBV7-7 to TRBJ2-3; D not certain. The CDR3 nucleotides read TGTGCCAGCAGCTTGGCAGTACTGAGCACAGATACGCAGTATTTT. Residues: CASSLAVLSTDTQYF.